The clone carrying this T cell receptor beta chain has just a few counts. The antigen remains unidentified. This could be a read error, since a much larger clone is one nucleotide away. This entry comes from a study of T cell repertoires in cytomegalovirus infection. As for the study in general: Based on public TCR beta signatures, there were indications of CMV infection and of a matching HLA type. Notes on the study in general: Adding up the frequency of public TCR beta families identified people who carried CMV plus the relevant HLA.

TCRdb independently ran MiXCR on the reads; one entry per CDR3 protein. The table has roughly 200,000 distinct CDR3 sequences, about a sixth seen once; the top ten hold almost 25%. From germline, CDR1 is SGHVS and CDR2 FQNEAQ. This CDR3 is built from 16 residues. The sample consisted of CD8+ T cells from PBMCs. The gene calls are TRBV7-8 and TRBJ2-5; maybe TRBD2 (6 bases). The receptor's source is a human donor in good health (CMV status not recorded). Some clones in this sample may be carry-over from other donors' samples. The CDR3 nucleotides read TGTGTCAGCAGCTTAGAGAGCGGGCTAAGCCAAGAGACCCAGTACTTC. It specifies CVSSLESGLSQETQYF.